The rows below give T cell receptor beta chains drawn from one sample of a study of T-cell reconstitution after alpha-beta-depleted transplantation in children. TCRdb redid the calling of the PCR reads with MiXCR, one entry per CDR3 protein. The sample yields over 150,000 distinct CDR3 sequences, 11% seen once. Source: PBMCs, taken before TCRalphabeta/CD19-depleted stem cell transplant. The receptors originated from a boy aged 2 to 10 with acute myeloid leukemia, due to receive a stem cell transplant. Each CDR3 is given with its conserved first and last residue. The D gene is left open where the match is weak. Size values are once, few and many counts, or a class for expanded clones, and some rows have none.

d_call j_call clone_size v_call cdr3_nt cdr3_aa
- TRBJ2-2 many TRBV9 TGTGCCAGCAGCGTAGAAACTTCATTCAGCGGGGAGCTGTTTTTT CASSVETSFSGELFF
- TRBJ1-1 many TRBV20-1 TGCAGTGCTAGAGATTGGCGAAGGCAGCCGATTGCGGCTTTCTTT CSARDWRRQPIAAFF
TRBD2 TRBJ2-3 many TRBV5-1 TGCGCCAGCAGCTTTGGTTTTAGCGGGATCACAGATACGCAGTATTTT CASSFGFSGITDTQYF
TRBD1 TRBJ2-1 many TRBV2 TGTGCCAGCGATCCGGGACAGGCAACCTACAATGAGCAGTTCTTC CASDPGQATYNEQFF
- TRBJ2-3 many TRBV20-1 TGCAGTGCTAGAGGCCCGGTCACAGATACGCAGTATTTT CSARGPVTDTQYF
TRBD2 TRBJ2-1 few TRBV6-1 TGTGCCAGCAGTGAATTGACTAGCGGGCTCTACAATGAGCAGTTCTTC CASSELTSGLYNEQFF
- TRBJ1-3 many TRBV7-9 TGTGCCAGCCGTTTGTTAGGGGAAGGAAACACCATATATTTT CASRLLGEGNTIYF
TRBD1 TRBJ2-1 many TRBV4-2 TGTGCCAGCAGCCTTGGACAGGGGGCCCTCGATGAGCAGTTCTTC CASSLGQGALDEQFF
- TRBJ2-1 - TRBV11-2 TGTGCCAGCAGCTTTCCCCAGTTCGGCCGAAAAAGCTACAATGAGCAGTTCTTC CASSFPQFGRKSYNEQFF
TRBD2 TRBJ2-5 many TRBV3-1 TGTGCCAGCAGCCAAGGGGGGGGGAAAGAGACCCAGTACTTC CASSQGGGKETQYF
- TRBJ2-3 - TRBV5-1 TGCGCCAGCAGCAAGACCACTTCTAGCACAGATACGCAGTATTTT CASSKTTSSTDTQYF
- TRBJ1-3 many TRBV7-3 TGTGCCAGCAGGCTGGGGAGCTCTGGAAACACCATATATTTT CASRLGSSGNTIYF
TRBD2 TRBJ2-3 many TRBV9 TGTGCCAGCAGCGTAGGCCTAGCGGGCCATAGCACAGATACGCAGTATTTT CASSVGLAGHSTDTQYF
- TRBJ1-3 many TRBV20-1 TGCAGTGCTAGAGTTTGGAGTGGAGGAAACACCATATATTTT CSARVWSGGNTIYF
TRBD2 TRBJ2-3 many TRBV4-1 TGCGCCAGCAGCCCGGGTTTAGCGGGGGGGCTAAGGGATACGCAGTATTTT CASSPGLAGGLRDTQYF
- TRBJ2-3 many TRBV24-1 TGTGCCACCAGTGCCAACAGGTTAGCTTCGACAGATACGCAGTATTTT CATSANRLASTDTQYF
- TRBJ1-3 many TRBV20-1 TGCAGTGCTAGAGCTGCGGGAAACACCATATATTTT CSARAAGNTIYF
- TRBJ2-1 many TRBV7-7 TGTGCCAGCAGCTCAGGGGTAGGTTCCTACAATGAGCAGTTCTTC CASSSGVGSYNEQFF
TRBD1 TRBJ1-6 many TRBV4-1 TGCGCCAGCAGTCCCATGAATCAGGGGGCGGTCCGGAATTCACCCCTCCACTTT CASSPMNQGAVRNSPLHF
TRBD1 TRBJ1-4 many TRBV20-1 TGCAGTGCCGACGGGACAGGGGTTTATGAAAAACTGTTTTTT CSADGTGVYEKLFF
- TRBJ2-5 - TRBV9 TGTGCCAGCAGCCCCGGAGGGGTCATTTGGACCCAGTACTTC CASSPGGVIWTQYF
- TRBJ1-4 many TRBV9 TGTGCCAGCAGCGCCGACGCAACTAATGAAAAACTGTTTTTT CASSADATNEKLFF
TRBD2 TRBJ2-5 many TRBV12-3/TRBV12-4 TGTGCCAGCAGTGGACTAGCGGGGATACAAGAGACCCAGTACTTC CASSGLAGIQETQYF
- TRBJ1-3 many TRBV3-1 TGTGCCAGCAGCCAAGACCCGACAGTTACCTCTGGAAACACCATATATTTT CASSQDPTVTSGNTIYF
- TRBJ2-1 many TRBV5-1 TGCGCCAGCAGCTTGGAAGGGGTTTCCTACAATGAGCAGTTCTTC CASSLEGVSYNEQFF
- TRBJ1-2 many TRBV20-1 TGCAGTGCTAGCGCCCCAGAACAGCGTGTCTACACCTTC CSASAPEQRVYTF
- TRBJ1-5 many TRBV5-1 TGCGCCAGCAGCTTGGCCGGGAATAGCAATCAGCCCCAGCATTTT CASSLAGNSNQPQHF
- TRBJ1-5 many TRBV20-1 TGCAGTGCTACCGGGGATAGCAATCAGCCCCAGCATTTT CSATGDSNQPQHF
TRBD1 TRBJ1-1 many TRBV10-2 TGCGCCAGCAGTGGACTATACGGGACAGGCTTGAACACTGAAGCTTTCTTT CASSGLYGTGLNTEAFF
- TRBJ1-1 many TRBV12-3/TRBV12-4 TGTGCCAGCAGTTTAGCGAGGGGGGGAGAAGCTTTCTTT CASSLARGGEAFF
- TRBJ1-2 many TRBV18 TGTGCCAGCTCACCTGGGCAGGAGGCTTATGGCTACACCTTC CASSPGQEAYGYTF
TRBD2 TRBJ2-7 many TRBV5-1 TGCGCCAGCAGCTTGACTAGCGGCAACGAGCAGTACTTC CASSLTSGNEQYF
TRBD2 TRBJ2-5 many TRBV27 TGTGCCAGTCGGACTAGCGGGAACCAAGAGACCCAGTACTTC CASRTSGNQETQYF
TRBD1 TRBJ2-2 - TRBV7-6 TGTGCCAGCGGTCAGGGGGCAGCCACCAGGGAGCTGTTTTTT CASGQGAATRELFF
- TRBJ2-3 many TRBV12-3/TRBV12-4 TGTGCCAGCAGCCTAGCAAGGCCCCCCACCACAGATACGCAGTATTTT CASSLARPPTTDTQYF
- TRBJ1-2 many TRBV27 TGTGCCAGCAGTTTGTTGAGCCAGGGAGGAGGCTACACCTTC CASSLLSQGGGYTF
- TRBJ2-7 many TRBV11-3 TGTGCCAGCAGCCTTGGGTTCGAGTACGAGCAGTACTTC CASSLGFEYEQYF
- TRBJ2-2 many TRBV20-1 TGCAGTGCCGCGACGGCGAACACCGGGGAGCTGTTTTTT CSAATANTGELFF
TRBD1 TRBJ1-6 many TRBV6-1 TGTGCCTGCTCCCCAGGGGGCTTTGAGAATTCACCCCTCCACTTT CACSPGGFENSPLHF
TRBD2 TRBJ2-7 many TRBV12-3/TRBV12-4 TGTGCCAGCAGTTTCTTAACTAGCGGGAGGGCCCACGAGCAGTACTTC CASSFLTSGRAHEQYF
TRBD2 TRBJ2-3 many TRBV5-1 TGCGCCAGCAGCTCGTCTAGCGGGGGGTCCACAGATACGCAGTATTTT CASSSSSGGSTDTQYF
- TRBJ2-4 many TRBV7-9 TGTGCCAGCAGCTTATGGGGGGCCAACATTCAGTACTTC CASSLWGANIQYF
TRBD1 TRBJ2-3 many TRBV18 TGTGCCAGCTCACCCCAGGGACAGGGGTATGCAGATACGCAGTATTTT CASSPQGQGYADTQYF
- TRBJ1-1 - TRBV10-2 TGCGCCAGCAGTGAGGGTGGGGGGAACACTGAAGCTTTCTTT CASSEGGGNTEAFF
TRBD1 TRBJ2-7 many TRBV7-2 TGTGCCAGCAGCTTATCCTATTACGGGACAGGGAACTACGAGCAGTACTTC CASSLSYYGTGNYEQYF
- TRBJ1-1 - TRBV12-3/TRBV12-4 TGTGCCAGCAGCCCCAGGGACATGAACACTGAAGCTTTCTTT CASSPRDMNTEAFF
TRBD1 TRBJ2-5 many TRBV9 TGTGCCAGCAGCGTTCAGACAGGGGAAGAGACCCAGTACTTC CASSVQTGEETQYF
- TRBJ2-3 many TRBV20-1 TGCAGTGCTCCCTACGGGGGCACAGATACGCAGTATTTT CSAPYGGTDTQYF
- TRBJ1-3 many TRBV10-3 TGTGCCATCAGTGAGTCGGGCCGGGGAGACACCATATATTTT CAISESGRGDTIYF
TRBD1 TRBJ1-5 many TRBV4-2 TGTGCCAGCAGCCAAGATAGGAGGGGGCCGCAGCCCCAGCATTTT CASSQDRRGPQPQHF
TRBD1 TRBJ1-4 many TRBV2 TGTGCCAGCAGTGGGGACAGAGCAACTAATGAAAAACTGTTTTTT CASSGDRATNEKLFF
- TRBJ2-2 many TRBV12-3/TRBV12-4 TGTGCCAGCAGTTTTGCCAGGGGAGGGGTCACCGGGGAGCTGTTTTTT CASSFARGGVTGELFF
- TRBJ2-1 many TRBV7-2 TGTGCCAGCAGCTTAATAATCGGGGTTCCATTCTACAATGAGCAGTTCTTC CASSLIIGVPFYNEQFF
TRBD1 TRBJ2-1 many TRBV5-1 TGCGCCAGCAGCTTGCCAACAGGGGGCAATGAGCAGTTCTTC CASSLPTGGNEQFF
- TRBJ1-5 few TRBV6-1 TGTGCCATCAGTGGGGACTGGAATCAGCCCCAGCATTTT CAISGDWNQPQHF